The 30 T cell receptor beta chains listed next were all sequenced from one sample in a study of coeliac disease. The data were produced by immunoSEQ multiplex PCR, yet TCRdb's version contains in-frame clones alone and is incomplete. The sample yields a few thousand clones, 70% to 85% seen once. Sequencing used lymphocytes from the gut lamina propria. These receptors all come from a man between 18 and 29 years old with celiac disease on a gluten-free diet.

Concerning this clone: Other DNA variants within this sample encode the same CDR3. V usage is TRBV20-1 and J usage is TRBJ2-7; D call uncertain. This CDR3 is 11 amino acids long. Trimming took 5 bases from V and 3 from J, leaving 8 bases between them. Germline CDR1 DFQATT, CDR2 SNEGSKA (reference sequence). The CDR3 DNA reads TGCAGTGCTCTTAGTGGCTACGAGCAGTACTTC. This codes for CSALSGYEQYF.

This sequence joins TRBV28 and TRBJ2-7, with a possible D match to TRBD1 (5 bases). The CDR3 has 14 amino acids. Germline values: CDR1 MDHEN, CDR2 SYDVKM. The V end was cut by 6 bases, the J end by 0 bases, with 12 bases between. The CDR3 sequence: CASRGRRNSYEQYF. CDR3 bases: TGTGCCAGCAGGGGGCGACGGAACTCCTACGAGCAGTACTTC.

The chain combines TRBV13 with TRBJ2-6; D is unresolved. V was shortened by 6 bases and J by 5 bases, with 23 bases between the two germline ends. The CDR3 has 18 residues. Germline-derived CDR1 and CDR2 are PRHDT and FYEKMQ (reference sequence). The DNA for the CDR3 is TGTGCCAGCAGGTATTCGAAGCTGAGTCAAAGTCGGGCCAACGTCCTGACTTTC. Its translation: CASRYSKLSQSRANVLTF.

This clone was counted once. The rearrangement uses TRBV19 and TRBJ1-6; 10 nucleotides agree with TRBD1. V shed 4 bases, J shed 5 bases, and the junction held 2 bases outside the gene matches. The CDR3 covers 15 residues. Germline values: CDR1 LNHDA, CDR2 SQIVND (reference sequence). For the CDR3, the DNA is TGTGCCAGTAGTACAGGGACAGGGGATAATTCACCCCTCCACTTT. Its translation is CASSTGTGDNSPLHF.

The CDR3 region has the DNA TGTGCCTGGAGTCGACTAGTTGTTGAGGCCCAGTACTTC. Translating it yields CAWSRLVVEAQYF. The gene calls are TRBV30 and TRBJ2-5, with D possibly matching TRBD2 (6 bases). Germline V gives CDR1 GTSNPN, CDR2 SVGIG (reference sequence). The CDR3 is 13 amino acids. Trimming cost V 2 bases and J 9 bases, with 16 bases left between them. The whole variable domain, remainder taken from reference TRBV30 and TRBJ2-5, is SQTIHQWPATLVQPVGSPLSLECTVEGTSNPNLYWYRQAAGRGLQLLFYSVGIGQISSEVPQNLSASRPQDRQFILSSKKLLLSDSGFYLCAWSRLVVEAQYFGPGTRLLVL.

This clone was observed a handful of times. The chain joins TRBV5-4 to TRBJ2-5; D may be TRBD2 (5 bases). CDR3 length: 14 residues. The germline V and J ends were trimmed by 4 bases and 5 bases, with 15 bases remaining between them. CDR1 is SGHNT, CDR2 YYREEE, per germline (reference sequence). DNA for the CDR3: TGTGCCAGCAGCAAGGTAGCTACTAGGGAGACCCAGTACTTC. It specifies CASSKVATRETQYF.

This clone was seen once. The chain couples TRBV2 to TRBJ1-2; perhaps TRBD1 as D (6 bases). This CDR3 contains 12 residues. V shed 4 bases and J shed 3 bases, with 6 bases lying between them. Germline-derived CDR1 and CDR2 are SNHLY and FYNNEI. CDR3 protein: CASSGTDYGYTF. The DNA for the CDR3 is TGTGCCAGCAGTGGGACAGACTATGGCTACACCTTC.

This rearrangement joins TRBV7-9 to TRBJ2-7; D perhaps matches TRBD1 (8 bases). With 7 bases removed from V and 5 bases from J, the gap between germline ends came to 21 bases. CDR1 SEHNR and CDR2 FQNEAQ come from the germline V gene (reference sequence). The CDR3 loop spans 15 amino acids. The CDR3 sequence is CASTEVQQGGDEQYF. The CDR3 region has the DNA TGTGCCAGCACAGAGGTCCAACAGGGGGGGGACGAGCAGTACTTC.

A few counts support this clone. The chain combines TRBV6-1 with TRBJ2-6; perhaps TRBD1 as D (5 bases). This CDR3 comprises 15 residues. Trimming removed 6 bases at V and 1 base at J, with 10 bases between. CDR1 MNHNS and CDR2 SASEGT come from the germline V gene. Here the CDR3 reads CASRAGSSGANVLTF. The CDR3 bases are TGTGCCAGCAGGGCAGGGTCATCTGGGGCCAACGTCCTGACTTTC.

The genes are TRBV27 and TRBJ2-7; TRBD2 matches at 9 bases. The CDR3 has 20 residues. The V and J ends lost 5 bases and 4 bases, in that order; junction bases with no gene match: 24. Germline V gene lookup returns CDR1 MNHEY and CDR2 SMNVEV (reference sequence). This CDR3 reads CASSPNFRGGAFLALYEQYF. Written as DNA, the CDR3 is TGTGCCAGCAGTCCAAATTTCCGCGGGGGGGCGTTTTTGGCACTGTACGAGCAGTACTTC.

The chain uses TRBV5-1 and TRBJ1-2, with D maybe TRBD1 (5 bases). The germline V gene has CDR1 SGHRS and CDR2 YFSETQ. There are 14 residues in the CDR3. Trimming shortened V by 0 bases and J by 3 bases, and 9 bases separated the two germline ends. The CDR3, as DNA: TGCGCCAGCAGCTTGGTAGGGGCAGACTATGGCTACACCTTC. Its protein product is CASSLVGADYGYTF. The full variable domain, completed using reference TRBV5-1 and TRBJ1-2, is KAGVTQTPRYLIKTRGQQVTLSCSPISGHRSVSWYQQTPGQGLQFLFEYFSETQRNKGNFPGRFSGRQFSNSRSEMNVSTLELGDSALYLCASSLVGADYGYTFGSGTRLTVV.

V and J are TRBV4-3 and TRBJ2-7; 9 bases match TRBD2. CDR3 size: 15 residues. J was trimmed by 6 bases and V by 3 bases; bases with no gene match: 9. Per germline, CDR1 LGHNA and CDR2 YSLEER. The DNA of the CDR3 is TGCGCCAGCAGCCAGGAGCCGACTAGCGGTCTCGAGCAGTACTTC. It codes for CASSQEPTSGLEQYF.

The chain employs TRBV30 and TRBJ2-7, with D perhaps matching TRBD1 (5 bases). The CDR3 has 15 residues. CDR1 is GTSNPN and CDR2 is SVGIG in the germline V gene (reference sequence). With 1 base removed from V and 6 bases from J, the gap between germline ends came to 19 bases. The CDR3 nucleotides are TGTGCCTGGAGTGGGTTTCCAGGGTTATTGGGCGAGCAGTACTTC. Amino acids: CAWSGFPGLLGEQYF.

This chain uses TRBV14 with TRBJ1-1; D gene unclear. V shed 1 base and J shed 1 base, with 13 bases lying between them. Germline V gene sequence: CDR1 SGHDN, CDR2 FVKESK. The CDR3 length is 16 residues. For the CDR3, the DNA is TGTGCCAGCAGCCAAGGCATGGACCGGGGGAACACTGAAGCTTTCTTT. This gives the protein CASSQGMDRGNTEAFF.

This rearrangement joins TRBV19 to TRBJ2-7; D is possibly TRBD1 (6 bases). CDR1 LNHDA and CDR2 SQIVND come from the germline V gene (reference sequence). The CDR3 contains 16 residues. With 3 bases removed from V and 0 bases from J, the gap between germline ends came to 15 bases. The CDR3 nucleotides read TGTGCCAGTAGTATTTCAGGGGCAGAGAGCTCCTACGAGCAGTACTTC. It specifies CASSISGAESSYEQYF.

The chain joins TRBV29-1 to TRBJ2-7; D is perhaps TRBD1 (7 bases). The CDR3 has 15 residues. Between the trimmed V and J ends, which lost 6 bases and 5 bases, there was a span of 23 bases. Germline lookup yields CDR1 SQVTM and CDR2 ANQGSEA. CDR3 sequence: CSVGPTGVGGDEQYF. Here the CDR3 DNA reads TGCAGCGTCGGACCTACAGGGGTGGGGGGCGACGAGCAGTACTTC.

The rearrangement uses TRBV4-2 and TRBJ2-7; TRBD2 aligns across 8 bases. The ends lost 2 bases at V and 0 bases at J; junction bases unmatched: 6. The germline gives CDR1 LGHNA, CDR2 YNFKEQ. The CDR3 is made up of 16 amino acids. The CDR3 loop reads CASSQQSGGSSYEQYF. The CDR3 DNA sequence: TGTGCCAGCAGCCAACAAAGCGGGGGTAGCTCCTACGAGCAGTACTTC.

In its sample, this clone is large (0.1 to 1%). In nucleotides, the CDR3 is TGCGCCAGCAGCCCCTTGGGGGGGCTCACAGATACGCAGTATTTT. This sequence encodes CASSPLGGLTDTQYF. The gene calls are TRBV4-3 and TRBJ2-3, with a tentative D call TRBD2 (7 bases). The ends were cut back, 4 bases at V and 2 bases at J, with 13 bases in the middle. The germline gives CDR1 LGHNA, CDR2 YSLEER. The CDR3 length is 15 residues.

A single count supports this clone. The chain couples TRBV27 to TRBJ1-1; D gene uncertain. V lost 1 base and J lost 7, with 13 bases in between. Germline assignment: CDR1 MNHEY and CDR2 SMNVEV (reference sequence). The CDR3 runs 14 residues. In DNA, the CDR3 is TGTGCCAGCAGTTTATATCCGGGGTCGAATGAAGCTTTCTTT. This sequence encodes CASSLYPGSNEAFF.

The rearrangement links TRBV5-1 to TRBJ1-6; D remains unclear. The CDR3 is 14 amino acids. Germline assignment: CDR1 SGHRS and CDR2 YFSETQ. Between the trimmed V and J ends, which lost 5 bases and 0 bases, there was a span of 6 bases. In DNA, the CDR3 is TGCGCCAGCAGAACCAGCTCCTATAATTCACCCCTCCACTTT. Its protein product is CASRTSSYNSPLHF. Drawing the rest from reference TRBV5-1 and TRBJ1-6, the complete variable domain is KAGVTQTPRYLIKTRGQQVTLSCSPISGHRSVSWYQQTPGQGLQFLFEYFSETQRNKGNFPGRFSGRQFSNSRSEMNVSTLELGDSALYLCASRTSSYNSPLHFGNGTRLTVT.

The V call is TRBV4-2, the J call TRBJ2-3; 7 positions agree with TRBD1. CDR1 is LGHNA and CDR2 is YNFKEQ in the germline V gene. CDR3 length equals 16 residues. The V gene end was trimmed by 0 bases and the J gene end by 2 bases; junction bases not matched to a gene: 5. DNA of the CDR3: TGTGCCAGCAGCCAAGATTACAGGGGAATCACAGATACGCAGTATTTT. Translating gives CASSQDYRGITDTQYF.

The chain couples TRBV6-6 to TRBJ2-7; D is perhaps TRBD1 (6 bases). Germline CDR1 reads MNHNY; CDR2 reads SVGAGI (reference sequence). Trimming pared 5 bases from V and 0 bases from J, leaving 17 bases between. The CDR3 is made up of 16 amino acids. The CDR3 bases are TGTGCCAGCAGTATATCCACGGGACAAATCTCCTACGAGCAGTACTTC. Protein: CASSISTGQISYEQYF.

The gene calls are TRBV11-2 and TRBJ1-2, with D maybe TRBD1 (6 bases). The CDR3 runs to 16 residues. V was cut by 1 base and J by 7 bases, with 19 bases left in between. Germline lookup yields CDR1 SGHAT and CDR2 FQNNGV. CDR3 protein: CASSLVPVRGSGGYTF. DNA of the CDR3: TGTGCCAGCAGCTTAGTTCCGGTTAGGGGGAGTGGTGGCTACACCTTC.

This clone was detected only once. This rearrangement joins TRBV2 to TRBJ2-3; maybe TRBD1 (6 bases). The CDR3 has 12 residues. Per germline, CDR1 SNHLY and CDR2 FYNNEI. V lost 7 bases to trimming and J lost 3 bases, with 8 bases between them. The CDR3 DNA is TGTGCCAGCACAGGGGAGACAGATACGCAGTATTTT. This gives the protein CASTGETDTQYF.

The V and J genes are TRBV7-2 and TRBJ2-6; D remains unclear. Germline lookup yields CDR1 SGHTA and CDR2 FQGNSA. The CDR3 has 13 amino acids. The ends were cut back, 5 bases at V and 3 bases at J, with 5 bases in the middle. DNA of the CDR3: TGTGCCAGCAGCCGTAGTGGGGCCAACGTCCTGACTTTC. This translates into CASSRSGANVLTF.

The CDR3 sequence is CSVMGQLSGNTIYF. Written as DNA, the CDR3 is TGCAGCGTTATGGGACAGCTCTCTGGAAACACCATATATTTT. The J gene is TRBJ1-3, the V gene TRBV29-1; the match to TRBD1 covers 7 bases. The V gene end was trimmed by 5 bases and the J gene end by 0 bases; junction bases not matched to a gene: 4. Germline values: CDR1 SQVTM, CDR2 ANQGSEA. The CDR3 spans 14 residues.

This chain connects TRBV6-5 to TRBJ2-1; no reliable D call. V was trimmed by 2 bases and J by 7 bases, leaving 12 bases between them. The CDR3 covers 14 residues. From germline, CDR1 is MNHEY and CDR2 SVGAGI. The CDR3 sequence: CASSYRVGTNEQFF. The DNA of the CDR3 is TGTGCCAGCAGTTACCGGGTAGGAACGAATGAGCAGTTCTTC.

The rearrangement links TRBV5-4 to TRBJ1-1; no firm D call. Germline-derived CDR1 and CDR2 are SGHNT and YYREEE (reference sequence). V lost 1 base to trimming and J lost 0 bases, with 4 bases between them. This CDR3 region has 13 residues. The CDR3 loop reads CASSLSLNTEAFF. In nucleotides, the CDR3 is TGTGCCAGCAGCTTGTCATTGAACACTGAAGCTTTCTTT.

The rearrangement links TRBV19 to TRBJ1-2, with a weak D call TRBD1 (5 bases). There are 12 residues in the CDR3. The ends were cut back, 5 bases at V and 8 bases at J, with 12 bases in the middle. CDR1 and CDR2 (germline): LNHDA, SQIVND (reference sequence). The CDR3 sequence: CASSPQGWGYTF. The CDR3 coding sequence is TGTGCCAGTAGTCCTCAGGGATGGGGCTACACCTTC.

The chain is built from TRBV9 and TRBJ2-7; TRBD1 might be the D (7 bases). V was shortened by 1 base and J by 5 bases, with 16 bases between the two germline ends. CDR1 and CDR2 (germline): SGDLS, YYNGEE. The CDR3 consists of 15 residues. For the CDR3, the DNA is TGTGCCAGCAGCGTATCTCAGGGGGGTTACCACGAGCAGTACTTC. It codes for CASSVSQGGYHEQYF.